This entry concerns a single TCR beta chain. Its antigen is not identified. CD45RO negativity and positive selection for CCR7 defined naive CD8 cells, a population that excluded terminally differentiated effector memory CD45RA+ cells. Germline V gives CDR1 LNHDA, CDR2 SQIVND (reference sequence). V was trimmed by 7 bases and J by 0 bases, leaving 15 bases between them. The CDR3 has 15 amino acids. Running of the assay took place at deep level. Data came from immunoSEQ multiplex PCR; TCRdb stores just in-frame clones and leaves some out. This sample has millions of clones; approximately 94% occur once, and the top ten carry more than 0.95%. The entry originates in a study of shared clonotypes between healthy human individuals. Regarding the study as a whole: Non-shared clonotypes had lower generation probabilities than those shared by all four donors.

The V and J genes are TRBV19 and TRBJ1-1, with unresolved D. This receptor was taken from a man younger than 35 in good health. The specimen sequenced was naive CD8+ T cells sorted from blood. In nucleotides, the CDR3 is TGTGCCAGTACGTCCGGGCCCTGGTTGAACACTGAAGCTTTCTTT. It specifies CASTSGPWLNTEAFF.